This T cell receptor beta chain was sequenced in a study of T cell repertoires in cytomegalovirus infection. Broader study findings: Summed frequency of public TCR beta families distinguished CMV carriers with the relevant HLA.

The sample holds a few counts of this clonotype. Its antigen remains unknown. The length of the CDR3 is 16 residues. The V and J ends lost 0 bases and 0 bases respectively, with 8 bases between them. Germline V CDR1 and CDR2: MGHRA, YSYEKL. MiXCR, run by TCRdb on the reads, gives a single entry per CDR3 protein. The sample consists of nearly 700,000 distinct CDR3 sequences, roughly 36% of them appearing once. Sequenced material: cultured PBMCs, taken from culture after CMV antigen stimulation. This chain connects TRBV4-1 to TRBJ1-4; D is unclear. The TCR comes from a human donor in good health (CMV status not recorded). Some clones in this sample may be carry-over from other donors' samples. CDR3 region: CASSQDRSSTNEKLFF. The DNA of the CDR3 is TGCGCCAGCAGCCAAGATCGAAGCTCAACTAATGAAAAACTGTTTTTT.